This T cell receptor (beta chain) was captured in a study of shared clonotypes between healthy human individuals. In the study overall: Each donor had three CD4 naive, three CD4 memory, two CD8 naive and one CD8 memory plate. Overall study results and limits: Rarefaction exposed incomplete sorted-subset sequencing despite large depth.

As defined, naive CD8 cells were CD45RO-negative and positively selected for CCR7, with terminally differentiated effector memory CD45RA+ cells excluded. Replicate PCRs for sorted subsets used about 200 ng DNA; this equaled about 30,000 T cell genomes. Only in-frame clones appear in the TCRdb table, and some are missing; sequencing was by immunoSEQ multiplex PCR. The sample carries approximately 810,000 clones, roughly 92% recorded once. As regards this clone: Its antigen is not known.

The CDR3 is 13 residues long. With 7 bases removed from V and 5 bases from J, the gap between germline ends came to 12 bases. Germline V gives CDR1 SNHLY, CDR2 FYNNEI. Sequences were obtained from naive CD8+ T cells sorted from blood. This chain connects TRBV2 to TRBJ2-1, with D perhaps TRBD2 (7 bases). This TCR derives from a man aged 25 to 40 in good health. In nucleotides, the CDR3 is TGTGCCAGCAAGGGGGGGCTCAACAATGAGCAGTTCTTC. It translates to CASKGGLNNEQFF.